A selection of T cell receptor beta chains follows, all from one sample in a study of cytomegalovirus exposure and HLA in healthy donors. Generated by immunoSEQ multiplex PCR, the TCRdb table keeps only in-frame clones and is missing some. The sample holds roughly 100,000 clones, around 60% seen once. Source material: PBMCs. The receptors here all came from a man in his thirties or forties in good health and CMV-seropositive. Each CDR3 is given with its conserved first and last residue. The D gene is left open where the match is weak. Clone size is given for some rows only: seen once, a few or many times, or a class if the clone is expanded.

>TRBV5-1|12|-|TRBJ1-1|-
CASSIQAGEAFF
TGCGCCAGCAGCATCCAGGCGGGTGAAGCTTTCTTT
>TRBV7-8|13|TRBD1|TRBJ2-5|-
CASRVQGEETQYF
TGTGCCAGCCGCGTACAGGGGGAAGAGACCCAGTACTTC
>TRBV5-6|15|TRBD1|TRBJ2-7|-
CASSPQGAISYEQYF
TGTGCCAGCAGCCCACAGGGGGCGATCAGCTACGAGCAGTACTTC
>TRBV5-4|14|TRBD2|TRBJ2-1|-
CASSRETSVHEQFF
TGTGCCAGCAGCCGTGAGACTAGCGTCCATGAGCAGTTCTTC
>TRBV5-5|13|-|TRBJ1-6|few
CASSSTGNSPLHF
TGTGCCAGCAGCTCTACAGGGAATTCACCCCTCCACTTT
>TRBV7-6|13|-|TRBJ1-1|-
CASSPLEGTEAFF
TGTGCCAGCAGCCCCCTCGAGGGGACAGAAGCTTTCTTT
>TRBV5-1|19|TRBD1|TRBJ2-7|-
CASSLVSAINAGQGYEQYF
TGCGCCAGCAGCTTGGTCAGCGCTATAAACGCGGGACAGGGCTACGAGCAGTACTTC
>TRBV4-1|13|-|TRBJ1-4|-
CASCVLRGEKLFF
TGCGCCAGCTGCGTCCTTAGGGGTGAAAAACTGTTTTTT
>TRBV9|16|-|TRBJ2-2|few
CASSVFGSGYTGELFF
TGTGCCAGCAGCGTATTTGGAAGCGGTTACACCGGGGAGCTGTTTTTT
>TRBV7-8|18|TRBD2|TRBJ2-1|-
CASSLATAGGSSYNEQFF
TGTGCCAGCAGCTTAGCGACAGCGGGGGGGAGCTCCTACAATGAGCAGTTCTTC
>TRBV7-9|14|TRBD1|TRBJ1-4|-
CASSPRTGEQKLFF
TGTGCCAGCAGCCCCCGGACAGGGGAGCAAAAACTGTTTTTT
>TRBV6-6|12|-|TRBJ1-1|-
CASKDSNTEAFF
TGTGCCAGCAAAGACAGTAACACTGAAGCTTTCTTT
>TRBV18|15|TRBD2|TRBJ2-2|few
CASSNFREVTGELFF
TGTGCCAGCTCAAATTTCCGGGAGGTCACCGGGGAGCTGTTTTTT
>TRBV25-1|17|TRBD1|TRBJ1-2|-
CASSAGTGVGPSYGYTF
TGTGCCAGCAGTGCCGGGACAGGGGTAGGCCCTTCCTATGGCTACACCTTC
>TRBV10-3|15|TRBD2|TRBJ2-5|-
CAISDPSGGRETQYF
TGTGCCATCAGTGATCCTAGCGGGGGTCGGGAGACCCAGTACTTC
>TRBV6-6|14|-|TRBJ2-7|once
CASSYRQAVHEQYF
TGTGCCAGCAGTTACCGACAGGCTGTCCACGAGCAGTACTTC
>TRBV25-1|12|-|TRBJ1-1|-
CASSDRNTEAFF
TGTGCCAGCAGCGACAGGAACACTGAAGCTTTCTTT
>TRBV4-2|15|TRBD1|TRBJ1-4|-
CASSQNQGASEKLFF
TGTGCCAGCAGCCAAAATCAGGGGGCCAGTGAAAAACTGTTTTTT
>TRBV7-9|11|-|TRBJ1-1|-
CASSSNREAFF
TGTGCCAGCAGTTCAAATCGGGAAGCTTTCTTT
>TRBV18|15|-|TRBJ1-5|few
CASSPVVSSNQPQHF
TGTGCCAGCTCACCAGTCGTGAGTAGCAATCAGCCCCAGCATTTT
>TRBV30|13|-|TRBJ1-2|-
CAWRIPDSRGYTF
TGTGCCTGGAGAATCCCCGACAGTCGGGGCTACACCTTC
>TRBV11-2|14|-|TRBJ2-1|few
CASTPVLATGEQFF
TGTGCCAGCACCCCGGTTCTAGCGACAGGGGAGCAGTTCTTC
>TRBV2|15|-|TRBJ1-5|-
CASSRVTDSLGEQHF
TGTGCCAGCAGCCGGGTGACAGACTCCCTTGGAGAGCAGCATTTT
>TRBV5-1|15|TRBD2|TRBJ2-1|-
CASSLLSSGGHEQFF
TGCGCCAGCAGCTTGTTGTCTAGCGGGGGACATGAGCAGTTCTTC
>TRBV4-1|13|-|TRBJ2-7|-
CASDSTLPYEQYF
TGCGCCAGCGACTCCACCCTACCCTACGAGCAGTACTTC
>TRBV11-3|17|TRBD2|TRBJ2-5|-
CASSLGVSGGYQETQYF
TGTGCCAGCAGCTTAGGGGTTAGCGGGGGGTACCAAGAGACCCAGTACTTC
>TRBV4-2|17|TRBD2|TRBJ2-3|-
CASSQKISGGSTDTQYF
TGTGCCAGCAGCCAAAAAATAAGCGGGGGCAGCACAGATACGCAGTATTTT
>TRBV6-4|9|-|TRBJ1-1|-
CASREEAFF
TGTGCCAGCAGGGAGGAAGCTTTCTTT
>TRBV6-1|13|-|TRBJ1-3|-
CASSENEGNTIYF
TGTGCCAGCAGTGAAAACGAGGGAAACACCATATATTTT
>TRBV5-6|14|TRBD1|TRBJ2-1|-
CASCRDRAYSEQFF
TGTGCCAGCTGCCGGGACAGGGCCTACAGTGAGCAGTTCTTC
>TRBV19|13|TRBD1|TRBJ1-1|few
CASQTGEYTEAFF
TGTGCCAGCCAGACAGGGGAGTACACTGAAGCTTTCTTT
>TRBV18|13|-|TRBJ2-3|-
CASSSRLTDTQYF
TGTGCCAGCTCCTCTAGACTCACAGATACGCAGTATTTT
>TRBV6-6|16|TRBD2|TRBJ2-5|few
CASSFLSGPAGETQYF
TGTGCCAGCAGTTTCCTCTCCGGCCCAGCGGGGGAGACCCAGTACTTC
>TRBV5-1|14|TRBD2|TRBJ2-3|-
CASSLQRGEDTQYF
TGCGCCAGCAGCTTGCAGCGGGGGGAGGATACGCAGTATTTT
>TRBV6-5|16|-|TRBJ2-5|-
CASSYSWGDRPDTQYF
TGTGCCAGCAGTTACTCTTGGGGGGACCGCCCAGATACCCAGTACTTC
>TRBV27|16|TRBD2|TRBJ2-3|-
CASSLSTSGGSDTQYF
TGTGCCAGCAGTTTATCGACTAGCGGGGGTTCGGATACGCAGTATTTT
>TRBV27|15|-|TRBJ1-6|-
CASSFRVFGNSPLHF
TGTGCCAGCAGTTTCAGGGTTTTTGGAAATTCACCCCTCCACTTT
>TRBV18|15|TRBD2|TRBJ2-3|once
CASSPGAGVTDTQYF
TGTGCCAGCTCACCCGGAGCGGGGGTCACAGATACGCAGTATTTT
>TRBV27|17|TRBD1|TRBJ1-1|-
CASSLSRGTGRNTEAFF
TGTGCCAGCAGTTTGTCCCGCGGGACAGGGAGGAACACTGAAGCTTTCTTT
>TRBV19|14|TRBD2|TRBJ2-3|once
CASSIPGGEDTQYF
TGTGCCAGTAGTATACCGGGGGGGGAAGATACGCAGTATTTT
>TRBV27|15|-|TRBJ2-6|few
CASSFRGSGANVLTF
TGTGCCAGCAGTTTCAGAGGATCTGGGGCCAACGTCCTGACTTTC
>TRBV6-5|13|-|TRBJ2-2|-
CASRSSGTGELFF
TGTGCCAGCAGATCGTCAGGGACCGGGGAGCTGTTTTTT
>TRBV19|14|-|TRBJ1-1|-
CASSMVGAHTEAFF
TGTGCCAGTAGTATGGTGGGGGCGCACACTGAAGCTTTCTTT
>TRBV10-1|16|-|TRBJ2-7|-
CASSERGAAGLDEQYF
TGCGCCAGCAGTGAGAGGGGCGCGGCAGGGCTCGACGAGCAGTACTTC
>TRBV29-1|12|-|TRBJ2-4|-
CSVRTDKNIQYF
TGCAGCGTTAGGACAGATAAAAACATTCAGTACTTC
>TRBV30|15|-|TRBJ1-2|-
CAWRGFQGPQGGYTF
TGTGCCTGGAGGGGCTTCCAGGGGCCCCAAGGGGGCTACACCTTC
>TRBV28|18|TRBD1|TRBJ2-1|few
CASRDPGQGFFIGHEQFF
TGTGCCAGCAGGGATCCGGGACAGGGTTTTTTCATTGGCCATGAGCAGTTCTTC
>TRBV5-1|14|TRBD1|TRBJ2-2|-
CASSPLQGTGELFF
TGCGCCAGCAGCCCGTTACAGGGGACCGGGGAGCTGTTTTTT
>TRBV6-4|14|TRBD2|TRBJ2-1|few
CASSEGGGAREQFF
TGTGCCAGCAGTGAAGGCGGGGGGGCTCGTGAGCAGTTCTTC
>TRBV21-1|15|-|TRBJ2-7|few
CASSSAGTGIYEQYF
TGTGCCAGCAGCAGCGCCGGGACAGGGATTTACGAGCAGTACTTC
>TRBV9|13|-|TRBJ1-3|few
CASSLGREGTIYF
TGTGCCAGCAGCCTCGGACGGGAGGGGACCATATATTTT
>TRBV25-1|15|TRBD1|TRBJ1-6|-
CASREPGQDNSPLHF
TGTGCCAGCAGGGAACCGGGACAGGATAATTCACCCCTCCACTTT
>TRBV6-1|14|TRBD2|TRBJ2-3|-
CASGLALSTDTQYF
TGTGCCAGCGGACTAGCCTTAAGCACAGATACGCAGTATTTT
>TRBV2|13|-|TRBJ1-1|-
CASRSQVNTEAFF
TGTGCCAGCAGATCACAGGTGAACACTGAAGCTTTCTTT
>TRBV1|18|-|TRBJ1-5|-
CTSSQGKSRAGGGQPQHF
TGCACCAGCAGCCAAGGAAAATCGAGGGCAGGGGGCGGTCAGCCCCAGCATTTT